Shown below are 14 T cell receptor beta chains from a single sample sequenced in a study of post-analysis software for immune sequencing data (dated by TCRdb to the mid-2010s). Library preparation was by PCR. This sample was sequenced with an Illumina HiSeq 2500. To reduce PCR and sequencing biases, unique molecular identifiers were incorporated into the TCR beta cDNA libraries. The raw public reads went through TCRdb reprocessing: fastp at Q25, MiXCR clone calling, in-frame beta chains kept. Identical CDR3 protein sequences are pooled into one entry, listed with their most common genes and DNA. This sample holds about 400,000 distinct CDR3 sequences; approximately 38% were observed only once. 13% of the sample comes from the top ten. Antigens for these TCRs are unknown. The full study reports these points: Roughly 5 TRBV segments, including TRBV5-6, TRBV5-1 and TRBV20-1, were significantly more frequent in patients than controls.

Sequencing input: blood. Receptors were obtained from a girl under 18 with multiple sclerosis.

Concerning this clonotype itself: Just one base apart from a much larger clone, this may be a read error. The chain recombines TRBV20-1 with TRBJ2-1; D is ambiguous. The CDR3 spans 15 residues. From germline, CDR1 is DFQATT and CDR2 SNEGSKA (reference sequence). The CDR3 sequence is CSAPVAGLFYSEQFF. CDR3 nucleotide sequence: TGCAGTGCCCCCGTAGCAGGTCTCTTCTACAGTGAGCAGTTCTTC.

The table lists this clonotype with a few counts. The chain is built from TRBV7-2 and TRBJ1-5, with D hard to call. Germline V gene data show CDR1 as SGHTA and CDR2 as FQGNSA. The CDR3 loop spans 12 amino acids. Trimming stripped 5 bases from V and 10 bases from J, with 12 bases between. The CDR3, as DNA: TGTGCCAGCAGCCCCGACGGCTATCCCCAGCATTTT. Protein sequence: CASSPDGYPQHF.

The genes are TRBV18 and TRBJ1-1; 9 nucleotides align to TRBD1. In germline, CDR1 is KGHSH, CDR2 LQKENI. The CDR3 sequence is 15 residues long. V was clipped by 4 bases and J by 1 base; unmatched bases: 4. Here the CDR3 reads CASSQLDRGNTEAFF. The CDR3 DNA is TGTGCCAGCTCACAGCTGGACAGGGGGAACACTGAAGCTTTCTTT. The full variable domain, in which reference TRBV18 and TRBJ1-1 provide the parts outside the CDR3, is NAGVMQNPRHLVRRRGQEARLRCSPMKGHSHVYWYRQLPEEGLKFMVYLQKENIIDESGMPKERFSAEFPKEGPSILRIQQVVRGDSAAYFCASSQLDRGNTEAFFGQGTRLTVV.

This clonotype was detected only a few times. This chain uses TRBV20-1 with TRBJ1-4, with D uncertain. Germline CDR1 reads DFQATT; CDR2 reads SNEGSKA (reference sequence). Trimming cost V 7 bases and J 0 bases, with 21 bases left between them. The CDR3 runs 17 residues. CDR3 DNA sequence: TGCAGTGTCCCACCCAAGGGTTCGGGTGCAACTAATGAAAAACTGTTTTTT. Its protein is CSVPPKGSGATNEKLFF.

This rearrangement joins TRBV29-1 to TRBJ2-5; 8 positions agree with TRBD1. The ends lost 0 bases at V and 5 bases at J; junction bases unmatched: 5. The CDR3 has 14 amino acids. Germline V lookup: CDR1 SQVTM, CDR2 ANQGSEA. Written as DNA, the CDR3 is TGCAGCGTTGAAGACAGGGGGCGAGGGGAGACCCAGTACTTC. It translates to CSVEDRGRGETQYF.

The gene calls are TRBV2 and TRBJ1-2; D gene unclear. This CDR3 is built from 11 residues. V lost 9 bases, J lost 3 bases, and 8 bases lay in between. From germline, CDR1 is SNHLY and CDR2 FYNNEI. The CDR3 sequence is CARGSDYGYTF. In nucleotides, the CDR3 is TGTGCCAGGGGTTCCGACTATGGCTACACCTTC.

In the case of this clonotype: Mismatch with germline at one junction end may stem from a read error. The chain is built from TRBV5-1 and TRBJ1-2; TRBD1 is a possible D gene (6 bases). Germline V gene sequence: CDR1 SGHRS, CDR2 YFSETQ. The CDR3 sequence is 15 residues long. The CDR3 DNA is TGCGCCAGCAGCCTCGGACAGATTCCAGACTATGGCCACACCTTC. Translation: CASSLGQIPDYGHTF.

The chain combines TRBV10-3 with TRBJ2-2; 9 positions match TRBD1. This CDR3 is 15 amino acids long. The V segment lost 9 bases and the J segment 3 bases; nucleotides outside the gene matches: 8. The V gene's germline CDR1 is ENHRY and CDR2 SYGVKD. The CDR3 coding sequence is TGTGCCATTAGATTCCGGGACAGGGACACCGGGGAGCTGTTTTTT. Translation: CAIRFRDRDTGELFF.

The chain uses TRBV6-5 and TRBJ1-6, with TRBD1 matching 9 bases. V trimming: 0 bases; J trimming: 10 bases; junction bases outside the gene matches: 7. Germline V lookup: CDR1 MNHEY, CDR2 SVGAGI. This CDR3 contains 16 residues. The CDR3 region is CASSYSPQGAGSPLHF. In DNA form, the CDR3 reads TGTGCCAGCAGTTACTCTCCACAGGGGGCTGGGTCACCCCTCCACTTT.

This chain joins TRBV27 and TRBJ2-7; no firm D call. Trimming pared 5 bases from V and 3 bases from J, leaving 14 bases between. CDR1 is MNHEY and CDR2 is SMNVEV in the germline V gene (reference sequence). The CDR3 consists of 14 residues. The CDR3 nucleotides are TGTGCCAGCAGTCGCATTGACATGGGCTACGAGCAGTACTTC. Translation gives CASSRIDMGYEQYF.

This sequence joins TRBV4-1 and TRBJ2-7; D unresolved. Trimming pared 7 bases from V and 0 bases from J, leaving 7 bases between. There are 12 residues in the CDR3. Germline loops: CDR1 MGHRA, CDR2 YSYEKL. The CDR3 region is CASTGSSYEQYF. The CDR3 nucleotides read TGCGCCAGCACCGGTAGCTCCTACGAGCAGTACTTC.

In DNA, the CDR3 is TGTGCCAGCAAATCGGATCGGGGCGAACAAGAGACCCAGTACTTC. Residues: CASKSDRGEQETQYF. V and J are TRBV6-2 or TRBV6-3 and TRBJ2-5; D assignment may be TRBD1 or TRBD2 (5 bases each). The CDR3 has 15 amino acids. The V gene lost 7 bases and the J gene lost 2 bases, with 17 bases spanning the gap. Per germline, CDR1 MNHEY and CDR2 SVGEGT.

The chain recombines TRBV16 with TRBJ1-4; D is ambiguous. This CDR3 comprises 15 residues. V shed 0 bases and J shed 6 bases, with 11 bases lying between them. CDR1 and CDR2 (germline): KGHSY, FQNENV. The CDR3 region has the DNA TGTGCCAGCAGCCAATCATGGGGAAGTGATGAAAAACTGTTTTTT. Translated: CASSQSWGSDEKLFF.

The chain links TRBV3-1 to TRBJ2-1, with 8 bases fitting TRBD1. CDR1 LGHDT and CDR2 YNNKEL come from the germline V gene (reference sequence). V was pared by 6 bases and J by 6 bases, with 7 bases of the junction left unmatched. The CDR3 has 14 residues. The CDR3 region is CASSEGQGPNEQFF. The CDR3 coding sequence is TGTGCCAGCAGTGAAGGACAGGGACCCAATGAGCAGTTCTTC.